This TCR beta chain derives from a study of blood T cells in healthy people across ages. Together with a sample-barcoded 5' primer, a J-beta primer mix was included in a second PCR lasting about 7 to 11 cycles. A tag from a template-switch adaptor with 12 random nucleotides marked each cDNA molecule. Using its own MiXCR run on the 5' RACE reads, TCRdb lists one record per CDR3 protein. The sample shows about 1.5 million distinct CDR3 sequences, approximately 43% of them seen only once. The CDR3 contains 13 residues. Per germline, CDR1 SGHRS and CDR2 YFSETQ. Donors ranged from roughly 6 to 90 years old and were healthy Caucasians in Russia. This clonotype was recorded at least ten times. Sequence at one end of the junction differs from germline and may be a read error.

The receptor was derived from a woman in her late teens or twenties in good health. The sample was blood. This chain connects TRBV5-1 to TRBJ1-1; D ambiguous. For the CDR3, the DNA is TGTGCCAGCAGTTTAGGGCAGCACACTGAAGCTTTCTTT. Residues: CASSLGQHTEAFF.